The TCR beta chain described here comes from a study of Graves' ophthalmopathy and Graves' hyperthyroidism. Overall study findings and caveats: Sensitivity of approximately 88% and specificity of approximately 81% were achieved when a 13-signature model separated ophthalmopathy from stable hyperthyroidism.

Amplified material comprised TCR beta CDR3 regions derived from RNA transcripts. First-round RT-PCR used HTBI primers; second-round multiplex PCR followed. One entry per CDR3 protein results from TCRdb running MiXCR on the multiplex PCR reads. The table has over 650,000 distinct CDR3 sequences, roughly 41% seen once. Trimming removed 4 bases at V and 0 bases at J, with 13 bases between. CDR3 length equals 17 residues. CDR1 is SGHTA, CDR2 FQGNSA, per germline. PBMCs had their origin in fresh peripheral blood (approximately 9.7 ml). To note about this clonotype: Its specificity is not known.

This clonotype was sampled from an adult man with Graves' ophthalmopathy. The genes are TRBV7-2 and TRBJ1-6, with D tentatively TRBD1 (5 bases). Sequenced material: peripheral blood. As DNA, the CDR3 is TGTGCCAGCAGCTCACGCGGACAAGACTCCTATAATTCACCCCTCCACTTT. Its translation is CASSSRGQDSYNSPLHF.